This T cell receptor (beta chain) was sequenced in a study of T-cell reconstitution after alpha-beta-depleted transplantation in children. Unique molecular identifiers were used to barcode this TCRbeta library. TCRdb recomputed calls from the PCR reads with MiXCR, one row per CDR3 protein. This table has about 70,000 distinct CDR3 sequences, about a tenth appearing once. General study points: Several patients had high TCRbeta diversity at day 60; it came from surviving recipient T cells and thymic progenitors.

This clonotype appeared many times. Its antigen is still unknown. The source was PBMCs, collected before TCRalphabeta/CD19-depleted stem cell transplant. The sequence came from a boy between 10 and 17 years old with acute myeloid leukemia, due to receive a stem cell transplant.

This chain's CDR3 is CASSPEAGRPETQYF. The CDR3 bases are TGCGCCAGCAGCCCCGAAGCGGGACGTCCGGAGACCCAGTACTTC. The V gene is TRBV5-1, the J gene TRBJ2-5, with 7 bases matching TRBD2. This CDR3 region has 15 residues. The V and J ends lost 4 bases and 5 bases, in that order; junction bases with no gene match: 11. Germline values: CDR1 SGHRS, CDR2 YFSETQ.